The 3 T cell receptor beta chains in this list originate from one sample, sequenced in a study of shared clonotypes between healthy human individuals (dated by TCRdb to 2019 to 2021). The library was generated by the immunoSEQ multiplex PCR assay. What TCRdb holds here is the immuneACCESS table cut down to in-frame rearrangements. Part of the clones is not present; checked against another copy, under half of the missing clones reflect an unresolved V gene, and the others are unexplained. The sample table holds about 1.5 million clones, of which 98% were seen once. Together, the top ten hold approximately 0.45% of the sample. The sequenced sample was naive CD4+ T cells sorted from blood. This sample's cell subset or site label indicates: CD45RA+ positively selected. All receptors come from a man aged 25 to 45 in good health.

The chain employs TRBV7-6 and TRBJ2-1, with 8 bases aligning to TRBD2. CDR1 and CDR2 from the germline V gene are SGHVS and FNYEAQ. This CDR3 has 17 residues. V shed 0 bases, J shed 4 bases, and the junction held 8 bases outside the gene matches. DNA of the CDR3: TGTGCCAGCAGCTTAGCTATAGCGGGATCCGATTACAATGAGCAGTTCTTC. This sequence encodes CASSLAIAGSDYNEQFF.

The V and J genes are TRBV5-4 and TRBJ1-3; 7 nucleotides line up with TRBD1. The trim removed 0 bases at V and 3 bases at J, leaving 9 bases unmatched. CDR3 size: 17 residues. Germline CDR1 and CDR2: SGHNT and YYREEE (reference sequence). The CDR3 coding sequence is TGTGCCAGCAGCTTGGCCGTACAGGGGTTATATGGAAACACCATATATTTT. Protein product: CASSLAVQGLYGNTIYF.

The rearrangement joins TRBV7-2 to TRBJ2-1; D is perhaps TRBD2 (5 bases). V was clipped by 2 bases and J by 6 bases, with 17 bases between them. The CDR3 spans 16 residues. Germline CDR1 reads SGHTA; CDR2 reads FQGNSA. As DNA, the CDR3 is TGTGCCAGCAGCTTACCACAGCGGCCCCAAGGCAATGAGCAGTTCTTC. It specifies CASSLPQRPQGNEQFF.